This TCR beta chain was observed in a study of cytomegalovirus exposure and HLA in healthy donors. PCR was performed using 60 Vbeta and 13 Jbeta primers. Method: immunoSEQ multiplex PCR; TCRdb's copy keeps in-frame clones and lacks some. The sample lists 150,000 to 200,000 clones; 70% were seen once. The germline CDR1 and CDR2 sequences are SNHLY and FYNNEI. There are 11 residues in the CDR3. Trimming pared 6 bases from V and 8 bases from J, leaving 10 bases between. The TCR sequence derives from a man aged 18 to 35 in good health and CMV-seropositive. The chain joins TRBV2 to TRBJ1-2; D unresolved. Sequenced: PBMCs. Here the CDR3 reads CASSPEKGYTF. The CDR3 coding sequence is TGTGCCAGCAGCCCTGAGAAGGGCTACACCTTC.